The rows below give T cell receptor beta chains drawn from one sample of a study of blood T cell repertoires in COVID-19. Repertoires were generated with immunoSEQ multiplex PCR, while TCRdb's copy carries only in-frame clones and drops some. The data contain roughly 190,000 clones, about nine tenths of them seen just once; the ten biggest clones take up less than 3.5%. Source material: peripheral blood. These receptors were taken from a man aged 65-85 years with acute or convalescent COVID-19. Each CDR3 is given with its conserved first and last residue.

v_call,cdr3_aa
TRBV27,CASSNRGPYGYTF
TRBV11-2,CASSFHGDSQPQHF
TRBV6-5,CASRQGSNVLTF
TRBV18,CASSDDREAEAFF
TRBV29-1,CSITRRGAVYEQYF
TRBV7-3,CASSLLAGVGYTF
TRBV7-9,CASSRGRRGTGKNDTNEKLFF
TRBV7-9,CASSLQGAVSPLHF
TRBV14,CASSQDWTRGYEQYF
TRBV18,CASSPREGDGYGYTF
TRBV25-1,CASSDVRVSRSDTQYF
TRBV28,CASSSRVPRLLYEQYF
TRBV5-5,CASSLGTGVSGNTIYF
TRBV5-4,CASSFGQGPYEQYF
TRBV28,CASSQGNSPLHF
TRBV5-1,CASSLAGISFGGYTF
TRBV7-6,CASSSVSTGELFF
TRBV6-5,CASTERDYSNQPQHF
TRBV24-1,CATSDRASSGGEKLFF
TRBV28,CASSNSDSYTEAFF
TRBV4-2,CASSQDRGRSWRNTEAFF
TRBV5-1,CASRPAVGEKLFF
TRBV5-1,CASSLGRANTEAFF
TRBV6-5,CASSLAGGFTDTQYF
TRBV18,CASSPLHGPYEQYF
TRBV5-1,CASSKVASGDTDTQYF
TRBV7-3,CASSKPQGKSKETQYF
TRBV25-1,CASSPPGTRNSPLHF
TRBV28,CASSPPSSGEKLFF
TRBV7-2,CASSLRGVTDTQYF
TRBV19,CASGQYEQYF
TRBV19,CASRYDRGHSNQPQHF
TRBV6-5,CATRGDSSGNTIYF
TRBV4-1,CASSPFWRANYGYTF
TRBV28,CASSLVSGTGYNEQFF
TRBV9,CASSGFVGFSYNEQFF
TRBV10-2,CASSAGQGEMGYGYTF
TRBV28,CASEGGGQGDTQYF
TRBV10-2,CASRGGTDTQYF
TRBV5-4,CASSLNIGTSGRATQYF
TRBV10-3,CAISGGTDSNQPQHF
TRBV7-3,CASSLNRGLSNEQFF
TRBV18,CASSLLTGGPNEQFF
TRBV12-3/TRBV12-4,CASRRRGSEAFF
TRBV27,CASSLGRGVYNEQFF
TRBV5-6,CASSLVGRDEKLFF
TRBV12-3/TRBV12-4,CASSPLTSLEQFF
TRBV7-2,CASSSIGGTYNEQFF
TRBV11-2,CASSLERGRVETQYF
TRBV9,CASSRGTNEKLFF
TRBV27,CASSFRTSGSRETQYF
TRBV6-5,CASKRGALRADTQYF
TRBV6-5,CASSPPTGSNQPQHF
TRBV4-1,CASSQPLQGAGEKLFF
TRBV10-1,CASSESLASGGQETQYF
TRBV29-1,CSGLRGEIWGNTEAFF
TRBV7-3,CASSLRAGPNQPQHF
TRBV5-5,CASSLWGEGNQPQHF
TRBV4-2,CASKGGGNTGELFF
TRBV19,CASRTGWGEKLFF